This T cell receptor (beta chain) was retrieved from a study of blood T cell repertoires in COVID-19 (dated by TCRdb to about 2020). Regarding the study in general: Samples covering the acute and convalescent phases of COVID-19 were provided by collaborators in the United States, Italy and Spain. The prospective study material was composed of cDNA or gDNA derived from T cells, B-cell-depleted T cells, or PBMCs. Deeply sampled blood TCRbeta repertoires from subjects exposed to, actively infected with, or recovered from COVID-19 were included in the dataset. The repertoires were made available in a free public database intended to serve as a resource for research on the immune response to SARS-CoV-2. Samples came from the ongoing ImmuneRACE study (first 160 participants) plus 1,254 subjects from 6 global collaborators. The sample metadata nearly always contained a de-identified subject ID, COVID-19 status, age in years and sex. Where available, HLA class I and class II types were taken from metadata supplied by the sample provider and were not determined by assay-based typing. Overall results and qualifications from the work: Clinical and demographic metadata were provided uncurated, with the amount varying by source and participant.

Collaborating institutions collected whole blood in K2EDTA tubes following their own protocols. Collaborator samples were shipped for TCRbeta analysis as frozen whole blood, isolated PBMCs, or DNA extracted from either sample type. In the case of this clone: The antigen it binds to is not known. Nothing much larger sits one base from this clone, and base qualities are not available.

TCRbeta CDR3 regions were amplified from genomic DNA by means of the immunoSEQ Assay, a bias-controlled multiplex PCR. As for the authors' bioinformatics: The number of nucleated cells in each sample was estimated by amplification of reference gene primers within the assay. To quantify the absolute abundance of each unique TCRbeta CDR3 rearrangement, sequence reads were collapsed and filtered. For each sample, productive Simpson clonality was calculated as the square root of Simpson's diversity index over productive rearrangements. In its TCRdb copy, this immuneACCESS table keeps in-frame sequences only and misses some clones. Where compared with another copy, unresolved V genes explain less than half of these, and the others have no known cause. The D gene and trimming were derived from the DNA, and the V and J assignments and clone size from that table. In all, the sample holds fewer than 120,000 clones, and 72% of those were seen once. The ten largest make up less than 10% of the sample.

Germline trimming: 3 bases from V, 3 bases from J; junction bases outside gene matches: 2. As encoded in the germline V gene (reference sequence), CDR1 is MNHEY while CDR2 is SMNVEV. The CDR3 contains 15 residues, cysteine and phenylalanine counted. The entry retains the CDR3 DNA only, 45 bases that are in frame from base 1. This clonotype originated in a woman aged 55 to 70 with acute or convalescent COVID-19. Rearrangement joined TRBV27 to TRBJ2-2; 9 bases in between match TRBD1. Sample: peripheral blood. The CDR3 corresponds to CASSLGDRDTGELFF. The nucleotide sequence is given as TGTGCCAGCAGTTTGGGGGACAGGGACACCGGGGAGCTGTTTTTT.